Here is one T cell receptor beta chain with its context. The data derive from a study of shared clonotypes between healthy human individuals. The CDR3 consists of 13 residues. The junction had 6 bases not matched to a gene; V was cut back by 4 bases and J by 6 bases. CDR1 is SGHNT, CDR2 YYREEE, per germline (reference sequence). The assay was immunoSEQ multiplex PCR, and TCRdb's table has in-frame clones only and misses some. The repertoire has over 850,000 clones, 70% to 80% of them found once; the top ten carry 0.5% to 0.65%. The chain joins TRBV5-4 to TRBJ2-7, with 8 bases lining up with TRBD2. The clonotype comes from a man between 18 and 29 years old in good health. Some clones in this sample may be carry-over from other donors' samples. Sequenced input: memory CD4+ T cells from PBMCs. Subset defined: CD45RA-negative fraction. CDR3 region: CASSDPGLVEQYF. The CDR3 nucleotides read TGTGCCAGCAGCGACCCGGGACTAGTCGAGCAGTACTTC.